This T cell receptor (beta chain) is drawn from a study of T cells in Graves' hyperthyroidism and ophthalmopathy (dated by TCRdb to about 2019). Notes on the research overall: To identify distinguishing TCR V-J signatures, a discovery cohort of about 95 patients was used, comprising 40 to 45 with Graves' ophthalmopathy and some 60 with stable Graves' hyperthyroidism. An independent validation cohort of around 20 hyperthyroidism patients and about 16 patients who later progressed to ophthalmopathy tested prospective prediction of ophthalmopathy. The 100 or so discovery patients were divided at random into training and test sets in a 7:3 ratio. The study also compared thyroid tissue and blood T-cell repertoires from more than 5 Graves' hyperthyroidism patients. After blood sampling, hyperthyroidism patients were treated with methimazole at a starting dose of 30 mg daily, and ophthalmopathy patients were treated with high-dose intravenous methylprednisolone. The paper reports TCR Vbeta CDR3 sequencing of approximately 130 peripheral blood samples: around 41 ophthalmopathy, around 80 hyperthyroidism and around 17 progressor patients.

The TCR beta CDR3 regions were amplified from the RNA transcripts. The first round of RT-PCR for the TCR CDR3 was performed with the HTBI primer set and the Qiagen OneStep RT-PCR kit. Libraries were constructed in a second round of multiplex PCR, after which size selection and purification were performed. Sequencing of the libraries was done on an Illumina HiSeq2000 using paired-end 100 bp reads. The source study handled its data this way. SOAPnuke was used to process the raw data, removing reads that contained adapters or uncalled bases, had a mean Phred below 15, or lacked an exact match to the constant primer or identifier. High-quality paired reads were merged using COPE v1.2.5, and each unique nucleotide sequence was defined as a clonotype. Clonotypes were aligned to IMGT TRBV, TRBD and TRBJ reference segments using MiTCR v1.1. Analysis was restricted to V-J combinations with a frequency above 0.0001, which covered about 99% of repertoires. A TCS score was defined as the ratio of F50 (clonal expansion) to E x V (chaos), with BLOSUM62-based TCRdist applied between CDR3 peptides within each V-J. Welch's t-statistics and random forest reduced 514 V-J features to roughly 13, which were used in a naive Bayes classifier (R e1071). The Morisita-Horn index was used to measure how similar the thyroid and blood repertoires were. TCRdb redid the processing of the public reads, applying fastp at Q25 and MiXCR, and retained in-frame beta chains. A single entry per CDR3 protein holds the most common genes and DNA from its merged rows. These V and J calls rely on TCRdb rather than the paper's analysis. The sample yields roughly 500,000 distinct CDR3 sequences; 40% to 50% were counted once. Jointly, the top ten make up about two fifths of the sample.

This clonotype was counted ten times or more. The clone's antigen remains unknown. Base quality data are lacking; no much larger clone is found one base away. The study excluded patients with uncontrolled infections, other autoimmune diseases, pregnancy or lactation. Diagnoses were based on clinical symptoms, serum thyroxine and TRAb, thyroid ultrasound and orbital computed tomography. Total RNA was extracted using Trizol reagent, and RNA quality was assessed on an Agilent 2100 Bioanalyzer. V sheds 0 bases and J sheds 4 bases, leaving 13 bases between their ends. CDR1 and CDR2, looked up from the germline V gene (reference sequence), are DFQATT and SNEGSKA. The cysteine opens and the phenylalanine closes a CDR3 of 14 amino acids. Only the CDR3 DNA is retained, 42 bases long and in frame from the first base. Paper-wide results and their limitations: Sample size was not statistically predetermined, and blinding of investigators to group allocation was not performed. Ophthalmopathy was separated from stable hyperthyroidism by a 13 V-J signature model, with 85% to 90% sensitivity and roughly 84% specificity obtained in cross-validation and 80%/75% obtained in testing. Most expanded thyroid clonotypes (frequency above 0.001) were also detected in blood, suggesting blood repertoires may reflect thyroid immune responses. In validation, the model predicted progression to ophthalmopathy with over 65% sensitivity and less than 80% specificity, a median of around six months before onset.

The source is an adult woman with Graves' disease, either hyperthyroidism or ophthalmopathy (not recorded which). Rearrangement joined TRBV20-1 to TRBJ2-7; the D gene may be TRBD1 or TRBD2, since each aligns over 7 bases. The material sequenced was peripheral blood or thyroid tissue (not recorded which). In nucleotides, the sequence is TGCAGTGCTAGAGATGGGCAGGGGGGGTACGAGCAGTACTTC. It encodes CSARDGQGGYEQYF.